These T cell receptor beta chains were read from a single sample in a study of blood T cell repertoires in COVID-19. Clones were read by immunoSEQ multiplex PCR, and TCRdb kept only the in-frame ones, dropping some. There are more than 400,000 clones in the sample; approximately 90% occur only once, and under 0.75% lies in the top ten. Sequencing was done on a sample of PBMCs or T cells enriched from blood (not recorded which). These receptor sequences come from a woman aged 18-35 years who had recovered from COVID-19. The CDR3 runs from the conserved cysteine through the conserved F or W. The order of the fields is J gene, V gene, D gene, clone size, CDR3 DNA, CDR3 protein. The D gene is left open where the match is weak. Some rows have no size entry. The others give once, few or many, or a class for an expanded clone.

>TRBJ2-5|TRBV23-1|TRBD1|few
TGCGCCAGCAGTCAATTGACAGGGGGTTACGAGACCCAGTACTTC
CASSQLTGGYETQYF
>TRBJ2-5|TRBV5-1|TRBD1|NA
TGCGCCAGCAGTACCTCGGACAGGGGAGAGACCCAGTACTTC
CASSTSDRGETQYF
>TRBJ2-5|TRBV5-1|NA|NA
TGCGCCAGCAGCTCCCTAAGAAAAGAGACCCAGTACTTC
CASSSLRKETQYF
>TRBJ2-2|TRBV6-1|TRBD1|NA
TGTGCCAGCAGTGGGGGGACAGGGGCCCGCACCGGGGAGCTGTTTTTT
CASSGGTGARTGELFF
>TRBJ1-5|TRBV7-9|NA|NA
TGTGCCAGCAGCTTACAGGATCAGCCCCAGCATTTT
CASSLQDQPQHF
>TRBJ1-6|TRBV6-6|NA|few
TGTGCCAGCAGTTCGCAGATCATTAATTCACCCCTCCACTTT
CASSSQIINSPLHF
>TRBJ2-1|TRBV11-3|TRBD2|NA
TGTGCCAGCAGCTTAGATTCTACTCAGCGGGGGGCCTCCTACAATGAGCAGTTCTTC
CASSLDSTQRGASYNEQFF
>TRBJ1-1|TRBV12-3/TRBV12-4|NA|NA
TGTGCCAGCACAAACAGGGTCTCTGAAGCTTTCTTT
CASTNRVSEAFF
>TRBJ1-6|TRBV6-5|TRBD1|NA
TGTGCCAGCAGTAGTAGCGGACAGGGGGTTTCACCCCTCCACTTT
CASSSSGQGVSPLHF
>TRBJ1-4|TRBV6-5|NA|NA
TGTGCCAGCAGTTGGAGGACTAATGAAAAACTGTTTTTT
CASSWRTNEKLFF
>TRBJ2-3|TRBV7-9|NA|NA
TGTGCCAGCAGCCCAAGCACAGATACGCAGTATTTT
CASSPSTDTQYF
>TRBJ1-6|TRBV5-4|TRBD1|once
TGTGCCAGCAGCTTCCCCCGGACAGGGATCAATTCACCCCTCCACTTT
CASSFPRTGINSPLHF
>TRBJ2-7|TRBV27|NA|few
TGTGCCAACCATAGCGGCTACGAGCAGTACTTC
CANHSGYEQYF
>TRBJ1-5|TRBV5-6|NA|few
TGTGCCAGCAGCCATTCCGACAGGCGACAGCCCCAGCATTTT
CASSHSDRRQPQHF
>TRBJ2-1|TRBV5-1|TRBD2|NA
TGCGCCAGCAGCTTTTTAGGACTAGCGGGGGGGAGCTCCTACAATGAGCAGTTCTTC
CASSFLGLAGGSSYNEQFF
>TRBJ1-4|TRBV19|TRBD1|NA
TGTGCCAGTAGTACCCGGGACAGTAATGAAAAACTGTTTTTT
CASSTRDSNEKLFF
>TRBJ1-2|TRBV19|TRBD1|NA
TGTGCCAGTCGCCTAAGGGGGCGCAGTGATGGCTACACCTTC
CASRLRGRSDGYTF
>TRBJ2-3|TRBV7-9|TRBD2|NA
TGTGCCAGCAGCTTAGGGAGCGGGGGCACAGATACGCAGTATTTT
CASSLGSGGTDTQYF
>TRBJ2-3|TRBV5-6|NA|NA
TGTGCCAGCAGCTACGGGGTGGCGTGGGATACGCAGTATTTT
CASSYGVAWDTQYF
>TRBJ1-4|TRBV5-1|TRBD1|NA
TGCGCCAGCAGCTCGGGACCGACAGGGACCACTAATGAAAAACTGTTTTTT
CASSSGPTGTTNEKLFF
>TRBJ1-5|TRBV4-1|NA|few
TGCGCCAGCAGCCTAGACAGTAATCAGCCCCAGCATTTT
CASSLDSNQPQHF
>TRBJ2-5|TRBV18|NA|NA
TGTGCCAGCTCACCAAGTTACCAGGGTTGGGAGACCCAGTACTTC
CASSPSYQGWETQYF
>TRBJ1-1|TRBV24-1|NA|few
TGTGCCACCAGACGGCCAGGGAACACTGAAGCTTTCTTT
CATRRPGNTEAFF
>TRBJ1-2|TRBV6-6|TRBD1|NA
TGTGCCAGCAGTTACTCTCCGACAGGGTGGGGCTATGGCTACACCTTC
CASSYSPTGWGYGYTF
>TRBJ1-1|TRBV7-3|TRBD1|NA
TGTGCCAGCAGCCCACAACCCTTGACAGGGGGCGGCACTGAAGCTTTCTTT
CASSPQPLTGGGTEAFF
>TRBJ2-1|TRBV4-2|NA|NA
TGTGCCAGCAGCCAGACTCCGGAGGCCGGAGAGCAGTTCTTC
CASSQTPEAGEQFF
>TRBJ1-1|TRBV3-1/TRBV3-2|NA|NA
TGTGCCAGCAGCCAAAGGGGAGGGACTGAAGCTTTCTTT
CASSQRGGTEAFF
>TRBJ2-3|TRBV7-9|TRBD2|NA
TGTGCCAGCAGCTTGCCAGCGGGGGGCTTCACAGATACGCAGTATTTT
CASSLPAGGFTDTQYF
>TRBJ2-7|TRBV27|TRBD2|NA
TGTGCCAGCAGTTTATCTAGGGCTAGCGGGGCCGCAACCTACGAGCAGTACTTC
CASSLSRASGAATYEQYF
>TRBJ1-3|TRBV9|TRBD1|NA
TGTGCCAGCAGCCCAGACAGGGGTAGAAACACCATATATTTT
CASSPDRGRNTIYF
>TRBJ1-6|TRBV2|NA|NA
TGTGCCAGCAGTGAAGCGCGGGGGGGTATTAATTCACCCCTCCACTTT
CASSEARGGINSPLHF
>TRBJ2-7|TRBV24-1|NA|NA
TGTGCCCCCCCGTCCACGGGGGAGCAGTACTTC
CAPPSTGEQYF
>TRBJ2-7|TRBV7-2|TRBD2|NA
TGTGCCAGCAGCTTAGTGACGGGGGGGTACGAGCAGTACTTC
CASSLVTGGYEQYF
>TRBJ1-1|TRBV3-1/TRBV3-2|NA|NA
TGTGCCAGCAGCCAACCCCGGGGGGGGCAATCTGAAGCTTTCTTT
CASSQPRGGQSEAFF
>TRBJ2-1|TRBV13|NA|few
TGTGCCAGCAGCGAAGATAAGGGGTACTCCTACAATGAGCAGTTCTTC
CASSEDKGYSYNEQFF
>TRBJ2-2|TRBV7-7|TRBD1|NA
TGTGCTAGCAGCTTACGGACAGGGATTTCCGGGGAGCTGTTTTTT
CASSLRTGISGELFF
>TRBJ1-2|TRBV14|NA|NA
TGTGCCAGCAGCCGATCCCGTTCCGGGGGTTCGGACTATGGCTACACCTTC
CASSRSRSGGSDYGYTF
>TRBJ1-2|TRBV28|NA|few
TGTGCCAGCAGTTTAAGCCGATTTCTGGGGCCAGCTAACTATGGCTACACCTTC
CASSLSRFLGPANYGYTF
>TRBJ1-2|TRBV9|TRBD1|NA
TGTGCCAGCAGCCCCCTCGGGCAGGGGGTAGGTGGCTACACCTTC
CASSPLGQGVGGYTF
>TRBJ1-1|TRBV3-1/TRBV3-2|TRBD1|NA
TGTGCCAGCAGCCCCGGACAGGAATTGGACAGTGAAGCTTTCTTT
CASSPGQELDSEAFF
>TRBJ2-7|TRBV5-5|TRBD1|NA
TGTGCCAGCAGCCACCGGGACAGGGGTGGAAGGAACGAGCAGTACTTC
CASSHRDRGGRNEQYF